Sequencing of this TCR beta chain was carried out in a study of OX40 agonist ivuxolimab in advanced cancers. About the research overall: Ivuxolimab, an antibody acting as an agonist of OX40 (CD134), was used to treat patients. Intravenous ivuxolimab was administered to patients every 2 weeks at 0.01 to 10 mg/kg. One patient with hepatocellular carcinoma and two with cutaneous melanoma, three in all, had partial responses.

Overall study results and limits: In general, CD8+ T cells held more expanded clones than CD4+ did, on average.

For this clone: Its antigen remains unidentified.

Assay: immunoSEQ multiplex PCR; the TCRdb copy retains only in-frame clones and omits some. Among about 33,000 clones listed, roughly 68% were seen once. The germline V and J ends were trimmed by 2 bases and 5 bases, with 18 bases remaining between them. Germline CDR1 is SGHDN and CDR2 is FVKESK. The CDR3 loop spans 17 amino acids. The chain has TRBV14 and TRBJ2-2; TRBD1 is a possible D gene (6 bases). The receptor was derived from an adult with an advanced solid tumor such as melanoma, head and neck, liver or kidney cancer. Source: CD4+ or CD8+ T cells sorted from blood, taken in a trial of the OX40 agonist ivuxolimab. CDR3: CASSQLRTGLGTGELFF. The CDR3 DNA reads as TGTGCCAGCAGCCAACTCCGTACAGGGTTGGGAACCGGGGAGCTGTTTTTT.